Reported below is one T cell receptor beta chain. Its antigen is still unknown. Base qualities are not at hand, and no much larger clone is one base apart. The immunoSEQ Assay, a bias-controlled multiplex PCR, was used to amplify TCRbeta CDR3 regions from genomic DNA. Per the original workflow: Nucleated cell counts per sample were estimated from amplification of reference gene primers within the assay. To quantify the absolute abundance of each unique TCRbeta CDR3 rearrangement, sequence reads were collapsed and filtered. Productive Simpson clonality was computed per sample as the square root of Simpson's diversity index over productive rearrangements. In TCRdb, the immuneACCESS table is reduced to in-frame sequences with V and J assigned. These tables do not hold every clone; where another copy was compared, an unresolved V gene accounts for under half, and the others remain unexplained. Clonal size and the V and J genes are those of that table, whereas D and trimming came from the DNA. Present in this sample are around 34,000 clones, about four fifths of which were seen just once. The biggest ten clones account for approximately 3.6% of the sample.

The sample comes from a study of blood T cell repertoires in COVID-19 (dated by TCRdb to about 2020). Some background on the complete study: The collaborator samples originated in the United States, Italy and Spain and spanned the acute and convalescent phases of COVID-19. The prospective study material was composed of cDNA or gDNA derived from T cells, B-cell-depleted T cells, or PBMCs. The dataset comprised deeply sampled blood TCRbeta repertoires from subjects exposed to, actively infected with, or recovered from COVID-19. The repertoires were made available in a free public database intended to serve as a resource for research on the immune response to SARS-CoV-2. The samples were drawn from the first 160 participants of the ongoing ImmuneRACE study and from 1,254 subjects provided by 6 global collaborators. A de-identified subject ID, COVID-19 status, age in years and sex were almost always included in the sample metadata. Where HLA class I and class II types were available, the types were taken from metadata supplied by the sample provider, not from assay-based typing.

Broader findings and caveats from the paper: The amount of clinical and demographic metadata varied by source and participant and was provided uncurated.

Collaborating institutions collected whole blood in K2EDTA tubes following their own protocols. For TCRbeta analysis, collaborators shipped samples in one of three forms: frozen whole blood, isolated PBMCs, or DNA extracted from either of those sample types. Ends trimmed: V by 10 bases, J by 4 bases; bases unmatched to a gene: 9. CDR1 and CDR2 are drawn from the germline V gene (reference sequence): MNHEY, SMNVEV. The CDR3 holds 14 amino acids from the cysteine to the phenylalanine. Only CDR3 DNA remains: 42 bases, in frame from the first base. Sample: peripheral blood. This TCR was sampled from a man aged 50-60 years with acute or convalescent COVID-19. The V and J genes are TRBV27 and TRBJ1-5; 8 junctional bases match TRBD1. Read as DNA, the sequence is TGTGCCACGAGGACAGGGCTTAGTAATCAGCCCCAGCATTTT. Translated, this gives CATRTGLSNQPQHF.